The sequence of this T cell receptor (beta chain) was determined in a study of CD8 T cells in Susac syndrome. About the research overall: Patients with Susac syndrome who were sequenced included about 6 with active disease and eight or nine in remission.

CD8+ and CD4+ T cells from blood underwent TCR beta sequencing, which was carried out in a high-throughput format. Patients having Susac syndrome satisfied recently defined diagnostic criteria for definite or probable disease. As regards this clonotype: Its antigen is undetermined.

V gave up 1 base and J gave up 6 bases; unmatched junction bases: 2. CDR1 and CDR2 from the germline V gene are LGHDT and YNNKEL (reference sequence). The length of the CDR3 is 13 residues. cDNA came from about 0.5 to 1 ug RNA primed by random hexamers. TCRdb re-derived calls from the immunoSEQ multiplex PCR reads in MiXCR, one entry per CDR3 protein. The table records just under 95,000 distinct CDR3 sequences, roughly 94% of them present only once. Broader study findings: The CD4+ T cell repertoire of patients with Susac syndrome showed no detectable clonal expansion.

The origin of this receptor is a human donor with Susac syndrome. Input material: CD4+ T cells from PBMCs. This chain connects TRBV3-1 to TRBJ2-7, with 8 bases that match TRBD1. CDR3 DNA sequence: TGTGCCAGCAGCCAAGGGACAGGGCGCGAGCAGTACTTC. This translates into CASSQGTGREQYF.